The clone carrying this TCR beta chain came up a few times. Its antigen is not known. This record comes from a study of CD8 T cells in ankylosing spondylitis. Points from the study as a whole: Disease-linked clones reportedly concentrated significantly in matched ankylosing spondylitis synovial fluid. The study identified a TCR beta motif of roughly eight highly homologous variants that appeared characteristic of ankylosing spondylitis blood. There were earlier reports of some motif variants in reactive arthritis synovial fluid and blood.

The CDR3 is made up of 14 amino acids. The junction had 10 bases not matched to a gene; V was cut back by 4 bases and J by 5 bases. CDR1 and CDR2 from the germline V gene are DFQATT and SNEGSKA (reference sequence). Generation of TCR beta libraries employed quantitative 5'-RACE incorporating molecular barcodes. TCRdb reanalysed the 5' RACE reads using MiXCR and keeps one entry per CDR3 protein. The table includes over 150,000 distinct CDR3 sequences, about 13% detected once. Sequencing was carried out using blood, either unsorted or a sorted T cell fraction (not recorded which). This TCR derives from a male donor with ankylosing spondylitis or in good health (not recorded which). The chain recombines TRBV20-1 with TRBJ1-2; the match to TRBD1 covers 7 bases. The CDR3 region is CSAKQFQGGYGYTF. The CDR3 DNA reads TGCAGTGCTAAACAATTTCAGGGGGGTTATGGCTACACCTTC.